This is a list of T cell receptor beta chains from one sample in a study of CXCR3-negative and CXCR3-positive naive CD8 T cells. TCRdb processed the 5' RACE reads again and assigns one entry to each CDR3 protein, with no DNA. The sample includes tens of thousands of distinct CDR3 sequences. Specimen: naive CXCR3- CD8+ T cells from blood. The source is a human donor in good health. Some clones in this sample may be carry-over from other donors' samples. Each CDR3 is given with its conserved first and last residue. Fields, in order: J gene, V gene, CDR3 protein.

J gene: TRBJ1-4
V gene: TRBV20-1
CDR3 protein: CSARDRGFSNEKLFF

J gene: TRBJ2-4
V gene: TRBV5-6
CDR3 protein: CASSLGQTKNIQYF

J gene: TRBJ1-4
V gene: TRBV29-1
CDR3 protein: CSVQRESATNEKLFF

J gene: TRBJ1-5
V gene: TRBV30
CDR3 protein: CAWSVPAGQANQPQHF

J gene: TRBJ2-7
V gene: TRBV7-6
CDR3 protein: CASSELAGAYEQYF

J gene: TRBJ2-5
V gene: TRBV7-9
CDR3 protein: CASSFDMEETQYF

J gene: TRBJ2-7
V gene: TRBV5-1
CDR3 protein: CASSSDRRGYEQYF

J gene: TRBJ2-6
V gene: TRBV9
CDR3 protein: CASSNTGANVLTF

J gene: TRBJ1-1
V gene: TRBV6-5
CDR3 protein: CASSYSRDIYTEAFF

J gene: TRBJ2-1
V gene: TRBV6-2/TRBV6-3
CDR3 protein: CASSYVEGQDEQFF

J gene: TRBJ2-7
V gene: TRBV12-3/TRBV12-4
CDR3 protein: CASRLSGGHEQYF

J gene: TRBJ2-3
V gene: TRBV6-6
CDR3 protein: CASSLAPGTDTQYF

J gene: TRBJ2-7
V gene: TRBV10-2
CDR3 protein: CASSEGINYEQYF

J gene: TRBJ2-3
V gene: TRBV29-1
CDR3 protein: CSVYGLESTDTQYF

J gene: TRBJ2-4
V gene: TRBV6-5
CDR3 protein: CASSFDTEGAKNIQYF

J gene: TRBJ2-7
V gene: TRBV3-1
CDR3 protein: CASSQEVYPYEQYF

J gene: TRBJ1-1
V gene: TRBV12-3/TRBV12-4
CDR3 protein: CASSPGPGGTEAFF

J gene: TRBJ2-1
V gene: TRBV11-2
CDR3 protein: CASSFAYPSSYNEQFF

J gene: TRBJ2-7
V gene: TRBV18
CDR3 protein: CASSPGTSGAFSSYEQYF

J gene: TRBJ2-7
V gene: TRBV6-2/TRBV6-3
CDR3 protein: CASSYRGQGLREQYF

J gene: TRBJ1-1
V gene: TRBV7-8
CDR3 protein: CASSLVGTENTEAFF

J gene: TRBJ2-5
V gene: TRBV28
CDR3 protein: CASSPPPKETQYF

J gene: TRBJ2-7
V gene: TRBV4-1
CDR3 protein: CASSQDSGVTYEQYF

J gene: TRBJ2-2
V gene: TRBV28
CDR3 protein: CARRWGRNTGELFF

J gene: TRBJ2-7
V gene: TRBV21-1
CDR3 protein: CASSLHGGQGVYEQYF

J gene: TRBJ2-3
V gene: TRBV5-1
CDR3 protein: CASSPEQGMDTQYF

J gene: TRBJ2-1
V gene: TRBV7-9
CDR3 protein: CASSSGQGSSYNEQFF

J gene: TRBJ2-1
V gene: TRBV4-1
CDR3 protein: CASSQDDIYNEQFF

J gene: TRBJ1-2
V gene: TRBV7-9
CDR3 protein: CASSYTKPLQGPYGYTF

J gene: TRBJ2-7
V gene: TRBV29-1
CDR3 protein: CSVGGARGYEQYF

J gene: TRBJ2-1
V gene: TRBV7-9
CDR3 protein: CASSLEGGRYNEQFF

J gene: TRBJ2-3
V gene: TRBV6-5
CDR3 protein: CASSSRTSISTDTQYF

J gene: TRBJ2-1
V gene: TRBV27
CDR3 protein: CASSLGRSYNEQFF

J gene: TRBJ2-3
V gene: TRBV12-3/TRBV12-4
CDR3 protein: CASSPQFPSLAGGSTDTQYF

J gene: TRBJ2-1
V gene: TRBV7-3
CDR3 protein: CASSLGGSNEQFF

J gene: TRBJ2-5
V gene: TRBV3-1
CDR3 protein: CASSREEDLQETQYF

J gene: TRBJ2-7
V gene: TRBV9
CDR3 protein: CASSVEGLAYEQYF